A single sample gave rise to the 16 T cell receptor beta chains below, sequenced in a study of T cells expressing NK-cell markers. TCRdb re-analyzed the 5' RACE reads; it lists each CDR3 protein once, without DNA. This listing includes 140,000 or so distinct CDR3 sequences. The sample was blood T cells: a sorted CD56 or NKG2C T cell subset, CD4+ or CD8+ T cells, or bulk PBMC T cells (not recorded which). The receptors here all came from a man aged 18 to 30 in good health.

CDR3 residues: CASSPEGLAAYNEQFF. The chain combines TRBV27 with TRBJ2-1; TCRdb's D call of TRBD2 is untestable without DNA. The V gene's germline CDR1 is MNHEY and CDR2 SMNVEV (reference sequence). This CDR3 is 16 amino acids long.

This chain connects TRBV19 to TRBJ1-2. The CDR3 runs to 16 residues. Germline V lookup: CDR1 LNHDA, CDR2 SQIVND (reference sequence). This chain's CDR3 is CASSIVQGQQRDGYTF.

The CDR3: CASSHPYGKETQYF. The chain is built from TRBV3-1 and TRBJ2-5. The germline gives CDR1 LGHDT, CDR2 YNNKEL (reference sequence). This CDR3 is 14 amino acids long.

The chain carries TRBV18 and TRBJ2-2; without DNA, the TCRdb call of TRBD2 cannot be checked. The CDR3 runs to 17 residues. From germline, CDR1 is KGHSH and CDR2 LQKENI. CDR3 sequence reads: CASSPNGRAPNTGELFF. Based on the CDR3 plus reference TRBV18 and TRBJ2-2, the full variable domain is NAGVMQNPRHLVRRRGQEARLRCSPMKGHSHVYWYRQLPEEGLKFMVYLQKENIIDESGMPKERFSAEFPKEGPSILRIQQVVRGDSAAYFCASSPNGRAPNTGELFFGEGSRLTVL.

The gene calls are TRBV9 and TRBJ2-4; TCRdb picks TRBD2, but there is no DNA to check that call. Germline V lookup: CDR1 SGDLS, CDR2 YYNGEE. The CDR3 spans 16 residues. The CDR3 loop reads CASSLGASGSQNIQYF.

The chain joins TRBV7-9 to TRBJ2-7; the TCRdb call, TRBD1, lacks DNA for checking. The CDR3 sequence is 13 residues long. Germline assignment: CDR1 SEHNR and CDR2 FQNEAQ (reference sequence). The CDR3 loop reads CASSLDRAGEQYF. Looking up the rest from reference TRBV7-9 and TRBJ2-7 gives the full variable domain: DTGVSQNPRHKITKRGQNVTFRCDPISEHNRLYWYRQTLGQGPEFLTYFQNEAQLEKSRLLSDRFSAERPKGSFSTLEIQRTEQGDSAMYLCASSLDRAGEQYFGPGTRLTVT.

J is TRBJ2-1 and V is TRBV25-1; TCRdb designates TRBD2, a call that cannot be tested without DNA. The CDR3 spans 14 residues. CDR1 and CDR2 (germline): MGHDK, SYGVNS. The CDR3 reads CASSAGGLNNEQFF.

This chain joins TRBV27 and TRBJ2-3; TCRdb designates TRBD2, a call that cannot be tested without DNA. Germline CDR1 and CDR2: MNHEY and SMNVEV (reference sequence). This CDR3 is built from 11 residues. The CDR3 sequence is CASFIAGAQYF.

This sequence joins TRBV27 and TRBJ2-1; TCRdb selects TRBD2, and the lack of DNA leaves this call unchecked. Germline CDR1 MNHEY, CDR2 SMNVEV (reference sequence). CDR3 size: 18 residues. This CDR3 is CASTAEGGLAGLGNEQFF.

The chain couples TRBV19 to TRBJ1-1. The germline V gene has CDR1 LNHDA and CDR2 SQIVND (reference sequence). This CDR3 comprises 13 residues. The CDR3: CASSVGLDTEAFF.

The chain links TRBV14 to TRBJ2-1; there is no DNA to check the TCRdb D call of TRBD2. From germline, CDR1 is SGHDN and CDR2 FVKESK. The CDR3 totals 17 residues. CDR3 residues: CASSQEFPSGYYNEQFF.

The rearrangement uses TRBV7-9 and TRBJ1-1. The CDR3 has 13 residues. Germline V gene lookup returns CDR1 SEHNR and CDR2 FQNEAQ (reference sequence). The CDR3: CASSLVSGSEAFF.

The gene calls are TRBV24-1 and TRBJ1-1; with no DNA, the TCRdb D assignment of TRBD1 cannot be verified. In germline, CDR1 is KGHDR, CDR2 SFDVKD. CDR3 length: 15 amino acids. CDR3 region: CATSDPGRGETEAFF.

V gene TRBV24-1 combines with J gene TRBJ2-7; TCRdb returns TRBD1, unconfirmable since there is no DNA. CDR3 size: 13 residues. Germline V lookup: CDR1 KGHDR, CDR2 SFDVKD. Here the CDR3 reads CAAGRVGAYEQYF.

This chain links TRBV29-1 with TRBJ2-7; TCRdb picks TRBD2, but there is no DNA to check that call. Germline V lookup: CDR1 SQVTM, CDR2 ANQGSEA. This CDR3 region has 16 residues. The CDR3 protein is CSVTGTSGRPSYEQYF.

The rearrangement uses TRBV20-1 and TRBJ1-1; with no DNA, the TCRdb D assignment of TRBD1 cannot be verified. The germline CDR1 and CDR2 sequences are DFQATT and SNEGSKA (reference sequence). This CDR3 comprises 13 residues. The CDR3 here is CSAPSGGGPEAFF.